The entry that follows covers one T cell receptor (beta chain) sequence. The entry originates in a study of blood T cell repertoires in COVID-19. About the research overall: Acute and convalescent COVID-19 samples came from the United States, Italy and Spain. In each case, the material was cDNA or gDNA derived from T cells, B-cell-depleted T cells, or PBMCs.

Per the original methods: Estimates of nucleated cell counts were drawn from the amplification of reference gene primers. Only in-frame clones appear in the TCRdb table, and some are missing; sequencing was by immunoSEQ multiplex PCR. V and J calls and clone size are copied from that table; D and trimming were computed from the DNA. The sample consists of about 270,000 clones, roughly nine tenths of them appearing once. The source material was peripheral blood. This TCR came from a woman younger than 45 with COVID-19, enrolled during active disease.

The CDR3 sequence is CASSMAGGQGQYF. CDR3 nucleotides: TGTGCCAGTAGTATGGCCGGGGGTCAGGGGCAGTACTTC. This chain connects TRBV19 to TRBJ2-7; the D gene is possibly TRBD2 (6 bases). Germline V gene data show CDR1 as LNHDA and CDR2 as SQIVND (reference sequence). Trimming left V 3 bases short and J 9 bases short, with 15 bases between. The CDR3 is 13 residues long.